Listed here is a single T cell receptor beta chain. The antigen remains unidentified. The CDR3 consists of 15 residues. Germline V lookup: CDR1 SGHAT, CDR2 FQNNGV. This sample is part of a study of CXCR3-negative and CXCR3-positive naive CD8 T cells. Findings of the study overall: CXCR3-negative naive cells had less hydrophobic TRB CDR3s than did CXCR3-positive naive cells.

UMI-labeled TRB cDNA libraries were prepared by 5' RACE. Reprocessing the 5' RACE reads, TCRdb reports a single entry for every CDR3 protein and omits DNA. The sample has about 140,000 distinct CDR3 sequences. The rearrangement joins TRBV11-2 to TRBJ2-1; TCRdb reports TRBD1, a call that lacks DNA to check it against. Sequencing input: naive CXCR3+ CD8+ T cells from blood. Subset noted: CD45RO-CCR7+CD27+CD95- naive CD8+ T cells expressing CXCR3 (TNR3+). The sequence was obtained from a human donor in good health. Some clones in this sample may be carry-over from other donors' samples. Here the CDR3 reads CASSFSGIGYNEQFF. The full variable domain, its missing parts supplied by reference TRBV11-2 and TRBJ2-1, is EAGVAQSPRYKIIEKRQSVAFWCNPISGHATLYWYQQILGQGPKLLIQFQNNGVVDDSQLPKDRFSAERLKGVDSTLKIQPAKLEDSAVYLCASSFSGIGYNEQFFGPGTRLTVL.